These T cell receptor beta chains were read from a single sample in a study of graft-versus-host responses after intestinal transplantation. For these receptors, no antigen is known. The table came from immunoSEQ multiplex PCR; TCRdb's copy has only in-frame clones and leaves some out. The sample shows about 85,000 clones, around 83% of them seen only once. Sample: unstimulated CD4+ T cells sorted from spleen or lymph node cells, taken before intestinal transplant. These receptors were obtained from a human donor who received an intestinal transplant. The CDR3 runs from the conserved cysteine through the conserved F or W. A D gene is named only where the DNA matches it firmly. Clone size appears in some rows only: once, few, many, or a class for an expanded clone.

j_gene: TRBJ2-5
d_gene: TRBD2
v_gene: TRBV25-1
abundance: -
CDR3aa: CASSVGTSGQETQYF
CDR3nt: TGTGCCAGCAGTGTAGGGACTAGCGGACAAGAGACCCAGTACTTC

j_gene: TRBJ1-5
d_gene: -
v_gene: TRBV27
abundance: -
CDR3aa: CASTPRKGDGNQPQHF
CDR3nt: TGTGCCAGCACCCCCAGGAAGGGGGATGGCAATCAGCCCCAGCATTTT

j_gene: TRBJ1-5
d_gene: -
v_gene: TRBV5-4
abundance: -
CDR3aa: CASSFQNQPQHF
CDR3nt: TGTGCCAGCAGCTTCCAGAATCAGCCCCAGCATTTT

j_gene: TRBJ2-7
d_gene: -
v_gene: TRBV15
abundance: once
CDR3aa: CATSSTESYEQYF
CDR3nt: TGTGCCACCAGCAGCACGGAGTCCTACGAGCAGTACTTC

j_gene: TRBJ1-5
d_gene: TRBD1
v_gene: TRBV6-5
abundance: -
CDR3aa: CASSYSIRTGNQPQHF
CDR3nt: TGTGCCAGCAGTTACTCGATCCGGACAGGGAATCAGCCCCAGCATTTT

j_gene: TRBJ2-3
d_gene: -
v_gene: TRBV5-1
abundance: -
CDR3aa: CASSLLSGADTQYF
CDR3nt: TGCGCCAGCAGCTTGCTTAGCGGCGCAGATACGCAGTATTTT

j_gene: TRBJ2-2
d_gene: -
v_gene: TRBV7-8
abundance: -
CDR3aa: CASSKQSQNTGELFF
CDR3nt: TGTGCCAGCAGCAAACAATCACAGAACACCGGGGAGCTGTTTTTT

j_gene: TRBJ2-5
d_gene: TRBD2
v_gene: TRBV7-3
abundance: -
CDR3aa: CASSLGLRETQYF
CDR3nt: TGTGCCAGCAGCTTGGGACTACGAGAGACCCAGTACTTC

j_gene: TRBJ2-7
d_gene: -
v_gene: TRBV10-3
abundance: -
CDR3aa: CAISEDRSGNEQYF
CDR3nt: TGTGCCATCAGTGAGGACAGGTCTGGGAACGAGCAGTACTTC

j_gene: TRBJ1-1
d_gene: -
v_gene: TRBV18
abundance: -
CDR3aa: CASSPSKRAEAFF
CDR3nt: TGTGCCAGCTCACCAAGTAAGAGGGCTGAAGCTTTCTTT

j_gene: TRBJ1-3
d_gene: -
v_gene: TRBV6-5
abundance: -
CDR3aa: CASSYPALRNTIYF
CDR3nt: TGTGCCAGCAGTTACCCCGCACTCCGAAACACCATATATTTT